This TCR beta chain came from a study of OX40 agonist ivuxolimab in advanced cancers. Looking at the study overall: Patients in dose escalation had liver, melanoma, kidney or head and neck cancers. Participants could have had prior anti-PD-1, anti-PD-L1 or anti-CTLA-4 therapy, and less than 45% had some. Study-level points and caveats: A proportion of nonresponders additionally exhibited low normalized T-cell clonal expansion. Not determined was the antigen specificity of the expanded peripheral T cells.

The method was immunoSEQ multiplex PCR; TCRdb's version includes in-frame clones alone and lacks a portion of them. This table holds under 35,000 clones, about nine tenths found once. Trimming pared 6 bases from V and 0 bases from J, leaving 18 bases between. CDR3 size: 17 residues. Germline V gene data show CDR1 as MDHEN and CDR2 as SYDVKM. Details on this clone: The target antigen is unknown.

This TCR derives from an adult with an advanced solid tumor such as melanoma, head and neck, liver or kidney cancer. V is TRBV28 and J is TRBJ2-4, with a possible D match to TRBD1 (6 bases). The input for sequencing was CD4+ or CD8+ T cells sorted from blood, taken in a trial of the OX40 agonist ivuxolimab. The CDR3 loop reads CASRKIQGILAKNIQYF. The CDR3 nucleotides are TGTGCCAGCAGAAAAATCCAGGGGATACTAGCCAAAAACATTCAGTACTTC.